This T cell receptor beta chain was obtained from a study of low-dose radiotherapy and immunotherapy resistance in tumors. Study-wide context: Oral aspirin at 300 mg was taken daily by patients for four cycles, beginning on cycle 1 day 1.

This clonotype was observed at least ten times. The time point is: after trial treatment. Treatment given: LDRT plus nivolumab, ipilimumab, low-dose cyclophosphamide and aspirin (RACIN trial). Along with nivolumab and ipilimumab, donors received aspirin, low-dose cyclophosphamide and low-dose radiotherapy. Losses at the gene ends were 4 bases for V and 7 bases for J; bases not matched to a gene: 8. This CDR3 contains 15 residues. Germline V CDR1 and CDR2: SGHDN, FVKESK. cDNA synthesis used a TRAV/TRBV-specific primer set for both chains. Using a constant-region primer together with a V-primer adapter, TCRs were subjected to 15 to 25 PCR cycles of amplification. Researchers amplified the isolated mRNA using in vitro transcription. TCRdb analysed the reads with MiXCR anew, one entry per CDR3 protein. The sample consists of under 35,000 distinct CDR3 sequences, approximately 49% of them appearing once.

The chain combines TRBV14 with TRBJ1-4; 8 bases map to TRBD1. Sequenced material: PBMCs, taken after low-dose radiotherapy plus immunotherapy. This TCR was sampled from a male donor with gallbladder cancer. This CDR3 is CASSRAGQGGEKLFF. The CDR3, as DNA: TGTGCCAGCAGCCGGGCAGGACAGGGAGGTGAAAAACTGTTTTTT.